The clone carrying this TCR beta chain was counted a few times. Its antigen remains unknown. MiXCR, run by TCRdb on the RACE reads, gives a single entry per CDR3 protein. The sample lists around 120,000 distinct CDR3 sequences; roughly 13% were seen once. Time point of the sample: pre-sensitization, week 0. This sample's treatment: therapeutic diphenylcyclopropenone sensitization with weekly scalp DPC. These data belong to a study of human T cells and chemical hapten exposure. Across the study: Alopecia areata, totalis or universalis was found in mostly female patients. Study-level points and caveats: Counts of TCRs expanded at PT1 correlated positively with patch test score.

The V segment lost 1 base and the J segment 3 bases; nucleotides outside the gene matches: 5. Germline V CDR1 and CDR2: SEHNR, FQNEAQ (reference sequence). This CDR3 region has 17 residues. The specimen comprised whole blood, sampled in connection with sensitization to the hapten diphenylcyclopropenone (DPC). This TCR derives from a woman between 18 and 30 years old with alopecia areata. Some clones in this sample may be carry-over from other donors' samples. The chain recombines TRBV7-9 with TRBJ1-5; TRBD1 matches at 11 bases. CDR3 nucleotide sequence: TGTGCCAGCAGCTTAGGGACAGGGGGCAGGTTCAATCAGCCCCAGCATTTT. This gives the protein CASSLGTGGRFNQPQHF.